These T cell receptor beta chains were read from a single sample in a study of T cell repertoires in cytomegalovirus infection. Their cognate antigens are unknown. Each CDR3 protein gets one entry after TCRdb re-called the reads with MiXCR. The sample has roughly 990,000 distinct CDR3 sequences, 30% to 40% seen once. The sample was cultured CD8+ T cells from PBMCs, taken from culture after CMV antigen stimulation. The source of these receptors is a human donor in good health (CMV status not recorded). Some clones in this sample may be carry-over from other donors' samples. Both conserved end residues are part of each CDR3. A D gene is named only where the DNA matches it firmly. The size entry is marked missing in some rows and otherwise reads once, few, many or a size class.

J gene: TRBJ2-7; D gene: NA; V gene: TRBV7-2; clone size: many; CDR3 protein: CASTLGSSYEQYF; CDR3 DNA: TGTGCCAGCACCTTAGGTAGTTCCTACGAGCAGTACTTC
J gene: TRBJ1-5; D gene: NA; V gene: TRBV12-3/TRBV12-4; clone size: NA; CDR3 protein: CASSPTAYSNQPQHF; CDR3 DNA: TGTGCCAGCAGTCCGACGGCGTATAGCAATCAGCCCCAGCATTTT
J gene: TRBJ1-1; D gene: NA; V gene: TRBV7-2; clone size: few; CDR3 protein: CASTLLTVNAEAFF; CDR3 DNA: TGTGCCAGCACCCTTTTGACAGTTAACGCTGAAGCTTTCTTT
J gene: TRBJ2-7; D gene: TRBD1; V gene: TRBV4-1; clone size: few; CDR3 protein: CASSQWDRSYEQYF; CDR3 DNA: TGCGCCAGCAGCCAATGGGACAGGTCCTACGAGCAGTACTTC
J gene: TRBJ2-1; D gene: NA; V gene: TRBV15; clone size: NA; CDR3 protein: CATSGETVSSYNEQFF; CDR3 DNA: TGTGCCACCAGCGGGGAGACAGTGAGCTCCTACAATGAGCAGTTCTTC
J gene: TRBJ2-7; D gene: TRBD2; V gene: TRBV7-9; clone size: NA; CDR3 protein: CASSSSGGAGAEQYF; CDR3 DNA: TGTGCCAGCAGCTCTAGCGGGGGGGCCGGCGCCGAGCAGTACTTC
J gene: TRBJ2-3; D gene: TRBD1; V gene: TRBV5-1; clone size: NA; CDR3 protein: CASSLWDRSDTQYF; CDR3 DNA: TGCGCCAGCAGCTTATGGGACAGGTCAGATACGCAGTATTTT
J gene: TRBJ1-2; D gene: NA; V gene: TRBV5-4; clone size: few; CDR3 protein: CASSLGQSNYGYTF; CDR3 DNA: TGTGCCAGCAGCTTGGGACAGTCTAACTATGGCTACACCTTC
J gene: TRBJ2-3; D gene: TRBD2; V gene: TRBV3-1; clone size: NA; CDR3 protein: CASSQESLLAGAGVDTQYF; CDR3 DNA: TGTGCCAGCAGCCAAGAGAGCCTCCTAGCGGGTGCGGGGGTAGATACGCAGTATTTT
J gene: TRBJ2-3; D gene: NA; V gene: TRBV6-2/TRBV6-3; clone size: few; CDR3 protein: CASSYTQRGTDTQYF; CDR3 DNA: TGTGCCAGCAGTTACACCCAGCGGGGCACAGATACGCAGTATTTT
J gene: TRBJ1-2; D gene: NA; V gene: TRBV4-1; clone size: NA; CDR3 protein: CASSQDSGSYGYTF; CDR3 DNA: TGCGCCAGCAGCCAAGACTCCGGGAGCTATGGCTACACCTTC
J gene: TRBJ1-1; D gene: NA; V gene: TRBV2; clone size: NA; CDR3 protein: CASTVSRGNTEAFF; CDR3 DNA: TGTGCCAGCACCGTCTCTAGGGGTAACACTGAAGCTTTCTTT
J gene: TRBJ2-2; D gene: TRBD2; V gene: TRBV24-1; clone size: many; CDR3 protein: CATRGVDTGELFF; CDR3 DNA: TGTGCCACCCGGGGGGTGGACACCGGGGAGCTGTTTTTT
J gene: TRBJ2-7; D gene: NA; V gene: TRBV7-9; clone size: NA; CDR3 protein: CASSPSGVYVYEQYF; CDR3 DNA: TGTGCCAGCAGTCCTAGTGGGGTCTACGTCTACGAGCAGTACTTC
J gene: TRBJ1-1; D gene: NA; V gene: TRBV27; clone size: NA; CDR3 protein: CASSSGRYGKNTEAFF; CDR3 DNA: TGTGCCAGCAGTTCCGGACGGTATGGGAAGAACACTGAAGCTTTCTTT
J gene: TRBJ2-7; D gene: TRBD1; V gene: TRBV20-1; clone size: NA; CDR3 protein: CSAKIGTGVTHEQYF; CDR3 DNA: TGCAGTGCTAAGATCGGGACAGGGGTAACCCACGAGCAGTACTTC
J gene: TRBJ1-5; D gene: NA; V gene: TRBV4-1; clone size: few; CDR3 protein: CASSQDANSNQPQHF; CDR3 DNA: TGCGCCAGCAGCCAAGATGCGAATAGCAATCAGCCCCAGCATTTT
J gene: TRBJ2-7; D gene: NA; V gene: TRBV6-6; clone size: NA; CDR3 protein: CAGRGRAAATNEQYF; CDR3 DNA: TGTGCCGGCAGGGGAAGGGCGGCCGCTACGAACGAGCAGTACTTC
J gene: TRBJ1-1; D gene: NA; V gene: TRBV5-5; clone size: NA; CDR3 protein: CASSSSFAGRMNTEAFF; CDR3 DNA: TGTGCCAGCAGCTCCAGCTTTGCAGGCCGCATGAACACTGAAGCTTTCTTT
J gene: TRBJ1-5; D gene: NA; V gene: TRBV7-6; clone size: NA; CDR3 protein: CASSLGSGLVSNQPQHF; CDR3 DNA: TGTGCCAGCAGCTTAGGTTCAGGGTTAGTAAGCAATCAGCCCCAGCATTTT
J gene: TRBJ2-1; D gene: TRBD2; V gene: TRBV7-3; clone size: few; CDR3 protein: CASSLRTWGSGGAREQFF; CDR3 DNA: TGTGCCAGCAGCTTACGGACATGGGGTAGCGGGGGGGCCCGGGAGCAGTTCTTC
J gene: TRBJ1-4; D gene: NA; V gene: TRBV20-1; clone size: few; CDR3 protein: CSVRGPREIGPWDWDFEKLFF; CDR3 DNA: TGCAGTGTTCGAGGGCCCAGGGAAATAGGTCCCTGGGACTGGGATTTTGAAAAACTGTTTTTT